The 9 T cell receptor beta chains in this list originate from one sample, sequenced in a study of T cells after yellow fever vaccination. From the 5' RACE reads, TCRdb called clonotypes with MiXCR, one entry per CDR3 protein. The top ten clones hold under 3% of a sample with about 160,000 distinct CDR3 sequences, about 7% of them seen once. Sequenced here: CD4+ T cells sorted from PBMCs, sampled 5 days after the first yellow fever vaccination. The receptors come from a man aged 18-30 years who received the YFV17D yellow fever vaccine.

This clonotype was counted ten times or more. V gene TRBV27 combines with J gene TRBJ2-5; 7 nucleotides agree with TRBD2. This CDR3 has 13 residues. Trimming at V came to 8 bases and at J to 2 bases, leaving 5 bases not matched to a gene. Germline-derived CDR1 and CDR2 are MNHEY and SMNVEV (reference sequence). The CDR3 region is CASGPRGQETQYF. The DNA of the CDR3 is TGTGCCAGCGGCCCGCGGGGGCAAGAGACCCAGTACTTC.

This clonotype showed up just a few times. This sequence joins TRBV7-9 and TRBJ1-1, with 7 positions matching TRBD1. There are 15 residues in the CDR3. J gave up 1 base and V 2 bases, and 4 bases lay outside the gene matches. In germline, CDR1 is SEHNR, CDR2 FQNEAQ (reference sequence). This CDR3 reads CASSLSRGGNTEAFF. The CDR3 bases are TGTGCCAGCAGCTTAAGCAGGGGGGGGAACACTGAAGCTTTCTTT.

This clonotype appeared many times. The chain has TRBV24-1 and TRBJ2-7, with 11 positions matching TRBD1. This CDR3 region has 17 residues. V dropped 4 bases and J dropped 4; count of bases not matched to a gene: 11. Germline V lookup: CDR1 KGHDR, CDR2 SFDVKD. CDR3 nucleotides: TGTGCCACCAGTGAACGGGACAGGGGGGCGTCTTTATACGAGCAGTACGTC. This encodes CATSERDRGASLYEQYV.

This clonotype was detected only a few times. This chain links TRBV12-3 or TRBV12-4 with TRBJ2-5; 11 bases fit TRBD1. The CDR3 is made up of 15 amino acids. Trimming took 6 bases from V and 5 from J; bases not matched to a gene: 8. The CDR3 is CASSHLRDRGETQYF. Here the CDR3 DNA reads TGTGCCAGCAGCCACTTACGGGACAGGGGGGAGACCCAGTACTTC.

This clonotype came up many times. This chain joins TRBV24-1 and TRBJ2-4; 11 nucleotides match TRBD1. This CDR3 is 17 amino acids long. Germline lookup yields CDR1 KGHDR and CDR2 SFDVKD. After removal of 4 bases from V and 8 bases from J, the junction contained 12 bases not matched to a gene. CDR3 DNA sequence: TGTGCCACCAGTGAACCCCCGGGACAGGGGGATGGAGACATTCAGTACTTC. It yields the protein CATSEPPGQGDGDIQYF.

In its sample, this clonotype was seen many times. This chain uses TRBV4-2 with TRBJ2-5, with 12 bases identical to TRBD1. The J segment lost 5 bases and the V segment lost 5 bases, leaving 12 bases of the junction unmatched. Germline lookup yields CDR1 LGHNA and CDR2 YNFKEQ. The CDR3 runs to 17 residues. CDR3: CASSTTGQGAPGETQYF. As DNA, the CDR3 is TGTGCCAGCAGCACAACGGGACAGGGGGCCCCAGGGGAGACCCAGTACTTC.

This clonotype was recorded many times. The chain links TRBV20-1 to TRBJ2-1; D is unclear. CDR1 and CDR2 (germline): DFQATT, SNEGSKA (reference sequence). This CDR3 contains 14 residues. The V end lost 7 bases, the J end lost 6 bases, and 19 bases lay between the germline ends. CDR3: CSVDGRSWGNEQFF. Written as DNA, the CDR3 is TGCAGTGTCGACGGCCGCTCCTGGGGCAATGAGCAGTTCTTC.

This clonotype occurred a few times. The chain employs TRBV5-1 and TRBJ2-5; D may match TRBD1 or TRBD2 (5 bases each). Germline values: CDR1 SGHRS, CDR2 YFSETQ. V lost 4 bases to trimming and J lost 4 bases, with 8 bases between them. This CDR3 spans 12 amino acids. The CDR3 coding sequence is TGCGCCAGCAGCCGGGACCGAGAGACCCAGTACTTC. Its protein is CASSRDRETQYF. The full variable domain, rest sourced from reference TRBV5-1 and TRBJ2-5, is KAGVTQTPRYLIKTRGQQVTLSCSPISGHRSVSWYQQTPGQGLQFLFEYFSETQRNKGNFPGRFSGRQFSNSRSEMNVSTLELGDSALYLCASSRDRETQYFGPGTRLLVL.

The chain couples TRBV7-2 to TRBJ2-5; 9 positions match TRBD1. The CDR3 extends over 14 amino acids. Germline V lookup: CDR1 SGHTA, CDR2 FQGNSA. V shed 5 bases, J shed 4 bases, and the junction held 5 bases outside the gene matches. This CDR3 reads CASSIQTGGETQYF. The CDR3 DNA reads as TGTGCCAGCAGCATACAGACAGGGGGAGAGACCCAGTACTTC.